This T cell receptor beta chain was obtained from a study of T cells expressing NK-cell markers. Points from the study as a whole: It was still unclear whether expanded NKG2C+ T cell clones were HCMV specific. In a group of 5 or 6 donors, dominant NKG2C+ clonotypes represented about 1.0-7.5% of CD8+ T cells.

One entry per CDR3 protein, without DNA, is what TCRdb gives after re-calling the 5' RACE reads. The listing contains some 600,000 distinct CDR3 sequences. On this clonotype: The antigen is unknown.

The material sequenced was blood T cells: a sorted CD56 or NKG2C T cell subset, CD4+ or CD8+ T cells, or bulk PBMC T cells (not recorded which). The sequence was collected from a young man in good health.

CDR3 residues: CASSLWASGSFNEQFF. V gene TRBV27 combines with J gene TRBJ2-1; TCRdb calls TRBD2, which cannot be checked without DNA. In germline, CDR1 is MNHEY, CDR2 SMNVEV (reference sequence). This CDR3 comprises 16 residues.